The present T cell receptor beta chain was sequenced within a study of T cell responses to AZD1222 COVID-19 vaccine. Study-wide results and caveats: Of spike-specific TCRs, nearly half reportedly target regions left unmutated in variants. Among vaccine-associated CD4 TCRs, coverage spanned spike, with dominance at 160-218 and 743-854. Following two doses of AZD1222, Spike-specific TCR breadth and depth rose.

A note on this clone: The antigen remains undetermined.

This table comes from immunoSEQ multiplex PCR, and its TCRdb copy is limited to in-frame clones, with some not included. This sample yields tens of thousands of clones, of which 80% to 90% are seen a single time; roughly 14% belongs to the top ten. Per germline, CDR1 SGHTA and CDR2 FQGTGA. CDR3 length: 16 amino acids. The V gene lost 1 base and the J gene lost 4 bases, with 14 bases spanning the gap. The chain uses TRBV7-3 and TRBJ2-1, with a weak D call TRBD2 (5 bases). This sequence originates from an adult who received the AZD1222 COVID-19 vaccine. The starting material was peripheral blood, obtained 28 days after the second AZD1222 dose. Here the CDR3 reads CASSLMSGESYNEQFF. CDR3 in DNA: TGTGCCAGCAGCTTAATGAGCGGAGAATCATACAATGAGCAGTTCTTC.